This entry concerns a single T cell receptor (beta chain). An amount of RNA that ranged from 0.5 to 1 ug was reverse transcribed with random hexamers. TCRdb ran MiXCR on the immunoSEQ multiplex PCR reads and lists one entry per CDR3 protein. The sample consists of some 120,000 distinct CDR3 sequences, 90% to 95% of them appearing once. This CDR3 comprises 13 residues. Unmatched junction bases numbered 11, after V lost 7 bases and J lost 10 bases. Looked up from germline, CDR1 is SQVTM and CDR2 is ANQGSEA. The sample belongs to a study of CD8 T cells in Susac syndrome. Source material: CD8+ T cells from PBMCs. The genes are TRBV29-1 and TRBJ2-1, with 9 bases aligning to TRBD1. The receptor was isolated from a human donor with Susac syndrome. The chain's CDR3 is CSGWTGDDREQFF. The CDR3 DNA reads TGCAGCGGGTGGACAGGGGATGATCGCGAGCAGTTCTTC.